Listed below are T cell receptor beta chains from one sample, sequenced in a study of T cell repertoires in cytomegalovirus infection. In TCRdb, the reads were re-called with MiXCR into one record per CDR3 protein. The sample yields about a million distinct CDR3 sequences, about a third seen once. Their antigens are not known. Specimen: cultured CD8+ T cells from PBMCs, collected from culture after CMV antigen stimulation. The receptors derive from a human donor in good health (CMV status not recorded). Some clones in this sample may be carry-over from other donors' samples. The CDR3 runs from the conserved cysteine through the conserved F or W. The D gene is left open where the match is weak. A clone size is listed for some rows: how often the clone was seen (once, few, many), or a class if it is expanded.

v_gene,d_gene,j_gene,abundance,CDR3aa,CDR3nt
TRBV7-8,-,TRBJ2-3,many,CASSLAVREPDTQYF,TGTGCCAGCAGCTTAGCAGTCAGGGAGCCAGATACGCAGTATTTT
TRBV7-6,-,TRBJ2-1,few,CASSPEGPEQFF,TGTGCCAGCAGCCCCGAGGGTCCTGAGCAGTTCTTC
TRBV7-2,TRBD1,TRBJ1-4,few,CASSSYRGPNEKLFF,TGTGCCAGCAGCTCCTACAGGGGGCCAAATGAAAAACTGTTTTTT
TRBV6-2/TRBV6-3,TRBD1,TRBJ1-4,-,CASSYSTDWTGEIEKLFF,TGTGCCAGCAGTTACTCGACCGACTGGACAGGGGAAATTGAAAAACTGTTTTTT
TRBV28,TRBD1,TRBJ1-4,-,CASRGTGWNEKLFF,TGTGCCAGCAGGGGGACAGGCTGGAATGAAAAACTGTTTTTT
TRBV2,TRBD1,TRBJ1-5,-,CASSEARTGLSNQPQHF,TGTGCCAGCAGTGAAGCAAGGACAGGGCTGAGCAATCAGCCCCAGCATTTT
TRBV2,-,TRBJ2-1,once,CASLTYNEQFF,TGTGCCTCCCTGACGTACAATGAGCAGTTCTTC
TRBV24-1,-,TRBJ2-2,-,CATSGLSGTPNTGELFF,TGTGCCACCAGTGGATTATCCGGGACACCGAACACCGGGGAGCTGTTTTTT
TRBV7-9,-,TRBJ2-2,few,CASSLGAPNTGELFF,TGTGCCAGCAGCCTGGGGGCTCCGAACACCGGGGAGCTGTTTTTT
TRBV4-1,TRBD1,TRBJ2-1,-,CASSSRDRVFNEQFF,TGCGCCAGCAGCTCCCGGGACAGGGTATTCAATGAGCAGTTCTTC
TRBV7-3,TRBD2,TRBJ2-1,medium-sized,CASSLGSAASGNEQFF,TGTGCCAGCAGCCTCGGATCGGCGGCTAGCGGCAATGAGCAGTTCTTC
TRBV5-4,TRBD1,TRBJ1-1,-,CASSRDRGLHTEAFF,TGTGCCAGCAGCCGGGACAGGGGGCTTCACACTGAAGCTTTCTTT
TRBV15,-,TRBJ1-4,-,CATSRGGGPNEKLFF,TGTGCCACCAGCAGAGGCGGGGGACCCAATGAAAAACTGTTTTTT
TRBV2,TRBD2,TRBJ2-1,few,CASSERGGLLGGEQFF,TGTGCCAGCAGTGAACGGGGGGGACTACTAGGTGGTGAGCAGTTCTTC
TRBV2,-,TRBJ1-4,-,CASFGTRPNEKLFF,TGTGCCAGCTTTGGGACAAGACCTAATGAAAAACTGTTTTTT
TRBV7-6,TRBD1,TRBJ1-2,-,CASNKSGGRIIGYTF,TGTGCCAGCAACAAATCAGGGGGCAGGATTATTGGCTACACCTTC
TRBV23-1,TRBD1,TRBJ2-2,-,CASSQPPGQGDAANTGELFF,TGCGCCAGCAGTCAACCTCCGGGACAGGGGGACGCCGCGAACACCGGGGAGCTGTTTTTT
TRBV6-5,-,TRBJ2-6,-,CASSYLSGANVLTF,TGTGCCAGCAGTTACTTGTCCGGGGCCAACGTCCTGACTTTC
TRBV5-6,TRBD2,TRBJ2-1,-,CVSSPGGGRGQFF,TGTGTCAGCAGCCCCGGGGGGGGCAGGGGGCAGTTCTTC
TRBV18,-,TRBJ2-5,few,CASSMPGQETQYF,TGTGCCAGCTCCATGCCAGGACAAGAGACCCAGTACTTC
TRBV7-9,TRBD1,TRBJ2-5,many,CASSHRDRGPAETQYF,TGTGCCAGCAGCCACCGGGACAGGGGGCCGGCGGAGACCCAGTACTTC
TRBV5-6,-,TRBJ1-6,-,CASSRQVPYNSPLHF,TGTGCCAGCAGCCGGCAGGTACCCTATAATTCACCCCTCCACTTT
TRBV5-1,TRBD1,TRBJ1-1,few,CASSPRGQGSQEAFF,TGCGCCAGCAGCCCGAGGGGACAGGGGTCCCAAGAAGCTTTCTTT
TRBV12-3/TRBV12-4,-,TRBJ2-5,few,CASRVLGSLGETQYF,TGTGCCAGCAGGGTACTCGGAAGTCTGGGAGAGACCCAGTACTTC
TRBV15,-,TRBJ1-1,few,CATSREDGFTEAFF,TGTGCCACCAGCAGAGAGGACGGGTTCACTGAAGCTTTCTTT
TRBV6-5,-,TRBJ1-2,few,CASSYSPANYGYTF,TGTGCCAGCAGTTACTCGCCGGCAAACTATGGCTACACCTTC
TRBV25-1,-,TRBJ2-3,few,CATAGDTQYF,TGTGCCACCGCCGGGGATACGCAGTATTTT
TRBV7-2,-,TRBJ1-4,-,CVSSRAVPMDEKLFF,TGTGTCAGCAGCCGAGCGGTCCCAATGGATGAAAAACTGTTTTTT
TRBV6-2/TRBV6-3,-,TRBJ2-3,-,CASTHNTDTQYF,TGTGCCAGCACCCATAACACAGATACGCAGTATTTT
TRBV27,-,TRBJ1-3,few,CASSLTPGRVENTIYF,TGTGCCAGCAGTTTAACCCCAGGGCGGGTGGAAAACACCATATATTTT
TRBV10-2,TRBD1,TRBJ2-1,few,CASRGTGRSYNEQFF,TGCGCCAGCAGAGGGACAGGGCGCTCCTACAATGAGCAGTTCTTC
TRBV28,-,TRBJ2-5,-,CASSPGRDQETQYF,TGTGCCAGCAGCCCGGGCAGGGACCAAGAGACCCAGTACTTC
TRBV4-1,-,TRBJ1-2,few,CASSQAGGDVYGYTF,TGCGCCAGCAGCCAAGCTGGGGGGGACGTTTATGGCTACACCTTC
TRBV27,-,TRBJ1-5,many,CASSSRNQPQHF,TGTGCCAGCAGTTCCAGGAATCAGCCCCAGCATTTT
TRBV6-8,TRBD2,TRBJ2-4,few,CASNGSGAKNIQYF,TGTGCCAGCAATGGTAGCGGGGCCAAAAACATTCAGTACTTC
TRBV6-6,-,TRBJ1-5,-,CASSYSSHPGSNQPQHF,TGTGCCAGCAGTTACTCGAGTCACCCCGGTAGCAATCAGCCCCAGCATTTT
TRBV23-1,-,TRBJ2-7,few,CASSQMGDSSYEQYF,TGCGCCAGCAGTCAAATGGGTGATAGCTCCTACGAGCAGTACTTC
TRBV7-8,TRBD1,TRBJ2-7,-,CASSLAHLGTGGYEQYF,TGTGCCAGCAGCTTAGCGCATTTAGGGACAGGAGGCTACGAGCAGTACTTC
TRBV5-1,TRBD1,TRBJ1-1,-,CASSSLGTGFMNTEAFF,TGCGCCAGCAGCTCCCTCGGGACAGGGTTTATGAACACTGAAGCTTTCTTT
TRBV5-8,-,TRBJ2-5,once,CASSLGRQGGETQYF,TGTGCCAGCAGCTTGGGAAGACAGGGAGGAGAGACCCAGTACTTC
TRBV9,-,TRBJ2-1,-,CASSVAGEGYNEQFF,TGTGCCAGCAGCGTAGCTGGGGAAGGCTACAATGAGCAGTTCTTC
TRBV24-1,-,TRBJ2-3,few,CATSDGPSTDTQYF,TGTGCCACCAGTGACGGACCTAGCACAGATACGCAGTATTTT
TRBV3-1,-,TRBJ2-7,-,CASSPGEGSYEQYF,TGTGCCAGCAGCCCAGGGGAGGGCTCCTACGAGCAGTACTTC
TRBV12-3/TRBV12-4,TRBD2,TRBJ2-3,few,CASSYPGLGPIGTDTQYF,TGTGCCAGCAGTTATCCGGGACTAGGGCCTATTGGCACAGATACGCAGTATTTT